This T cell receptor (beta chain) was profiled in a study of cytomegalovirus exposure and HLA in healthy donors. The PCR ran on 60 Vbeta and 13 Jbeta primers. This table comes from immunoSEQ multiplex PCR, and its TCRdb copy is limited to in-frame clones, with some not included. The specimen's table records just over 20,000 clones. Despite likely unrecorded immune exposures, the donors were nominally healthy at the time of sampling. The CDR3 is 14 residues long. Germline CDR1 is LNHNV and CDR2 is YYDKDF (reference sequence). Trimming removed 8 bases from V and 8 bases from J, with 18 bases in between. Study findings and constraints: An observed cluster of highly shared sequence variants was recorded as a likely sequencing artifact. Researchers reported in a later analysis that common viral pathogens appeared linked to several top clusters. The availability of immune exposure information extended only to CMV serostatus.

Note on this clone: The antigen remains undetermined.

The clonotype was recovered from a man aged 60-69 years in good health and CMV-seropositive. This chain joins TRBV15 and TRBJ1-4; D remains unclear. Input material: PBMCs. CDR3 bases: TGTGCCACCTCCTACCAGATGTCGGGGGAAAAACTGTTTTTT. It is translated as CATSYQMSGEKLFF.